This T cell receptor (beta chain) was recorded in a study of blood T cell repertoires in COVID-19. Study background: Italy, Spain and the United States were the sources of the convalescent and acute COVID-19 samples. From T cells, B-cell-depleted T cells, or PBMCs came the material, which was cDNA or gDNA.

The CDR3 consists of 14 residues. Germline V lookup: CDR1 SEHNR, CDR2 FQNEAQ (reference sequence). Trimming cost V 5 bases and J 4 bases; bases outside gene matches: 2. The table came from immunoSEQ multiplex PCR; TCRdb's copy has only in-frame clones and leaves some out. The table records roughly 200,000 clones, around 91% of them present only once. This TCR came from a middle-aged man with acute or convalescent COVID-19. The genes are TRBV7-9 and TRBJ2-5; 12 nucleotides align to TRBD1. The material sequenced was peripheral blood. In DNA, the CDR3 is TGTGCCAGCAGCCCGGGACAGGGGGCAGAGACCCAGTACTTC. Its protein is CASSPGQGAETQYF.